The TCR beta chain described here comes from a study of T-cell reconstitution after alpha-beta-depleted transplantation in children. Researchers prepared the TCRbeta library using unique molecular identifiers, the study reports. Each CDR3 protein is one row after TCRdb ran MiXCR on the PCR reads. Altogether 450,000 to 600,000 distinct CDR3 sequences are present, about 18% being singletons, with the ten largest covering 3% to 3.5%. V lost 0 bases to trimming and J lost 6 bases, with 21 bases between them. This CDR3 is built from 17 residues. Per germline, CDR1 LNHNV and CDR2 YYDKDF (reference sequence).

This chain connects TRBV15 to TRBJ2-7, with a tentative D call TRBD2 (5 bases). Sequencing was performed on PBMCs from the stem cell graft donor, taken from the stem cell graft. This clonotype was sampled from a human donor who donated a stem cell graft to a child with acute lymphoblastic leukemia. The DNA for the CDR3 is TGTGCCACCAGCAGAGATAGAAGCGGCGCGAACCCGGCCGAGCAGTACTTC. Translation gives CATSRDRSGANPAEQYF. Complete variable domain (other parts from reference TRBV15 and TRBJ2-7): DAMVIQNPRYQVTQFGKPVTLSCSQTLNHNVMYWYQQKSSQAPKLLFHYYDKDFNNEADTPDNFQSRRPNTSFCFLDIRSPGLGDTAMYLCATSRDRSGANPAEQYFGPGTRLTVT.